A selection of T cell receptor beta chains follows, all from one sample in a study of T cell repertoires in cytomegalovirus infection. TCRdb ran MiXCR on the reads and lists one entry per CDR3 protein. The sample lists 400,000 or so distinct CDR3 sequences, about 33% occurring once. Sequencing was done on a sample of PBMCs. Receptors originate from a human donor in good health (CMV status not recorded). Some clones in this sample may be carry-over from other donors' samples. Each CDR3 is given with its conserved first and last residue. Each record gives: clone size, J gene, D gene, V gene, CDR3 length, CDR3 DNA, CDR3 protein. A D gene is named only where the DNA matches it firmly. The size of a clone is reported for some rows only, either as once, few or many, or as a class for expanded clones.

clone size: NA; J gene: TRBJ2-3; D gene: NA; V gene: TRBV27; CDR3 length: 15; CDR3 DNA: TGTGCCAGCAGTTTGTGGAAAAGGGCGACAGATACGCAGTATTTT; CDR3 protein: CASSLWKRATDTQYF
clone size: NA; J gene: TRBJ1-2; D gene: NA; V gene: TRBV20-1; CDR3 length: 15; CDR3 DNA: TGCAGTGCTAGAGATTCAGGGATAAGAAGCTATGGCTACACCTTC; CDR3 protein: CSARDSGIRSYGYTF
clone size: many; J gene: TRBJ1-4; D gene: NA; V gene: TRBV6-1; CDR3 length: 14; CDR3 DNA: TGTGCCAGCAGTTATCAGCGGACGGGGGGAAAACTGTTTTTT; CDR3 protein: CASSYQRTGGKLFF
clone size: NA; J gene: TRBJ2-7; D gene: NA; V gene: TRBV9; CDR3 length: 13; CDR3 DNA: TGTGCCAGCAGCGGCGGTGGGGCGTGCGAGCAGTACTTC; CDR3 protein: CASSGGGACEQYF
clone size: NA; J gene: TRBJ2-2; D gene: TRBD2; V gene: TRBV19; CDR3 length: 15; CDR3 DNA: TGTGCCAGTACTGGCCTAGCGGGGGACACCGGGGAGCTGTTTTTT; CDR3 protein: CASTGLAGDTGELFF
clone size: NA; J gene: TRBJ1-1; D gene: NA; V gene: TRBV9; CDR3 length: 15; CDR3 DNA: TGTGCCAGCAGCCCAAACTCCCCGGGGGGCACTGAAGCTTTCTTT; CDR3 protein: CASSPNSPGGTEAFF
clone size: NA; J gene: TRBJ1-6; D gene: NA; V gene: TRBV12-3/TRBV12-4; CDR3 length: 15; CDR3 DNA: TGTGCCAGCAGTTTAGCGGGGGCGAGTAATTCACCCCTCCACTTT; CDR3 protein: CASSLAGASNSPLHF
clone size: NA; J gene: TRBJ2-3; D gene: TRBD2; V gene: TRBV27; CDR3 length: 17; CDR3 DNA: TGTGCCAGCAGATACCGATCCGCGGGGGGGCACACAGATACGCAGTATTTT; CDR3 protein: CASRYRSAGGHTDTQYF
clone size: few; J gene: TRBJ2-7; D gene: NA; V gene: TRBV11-2; CDR3 length: 16; CDR3 DNA: TGTGCCAGCAGCCTCTTTAGGCACAGTCTTACCTACGAGCAGTACTTC; CDR3 protein: CASSLFRHSLTYEQYF
clone size: few; J gene: TRBJ2-7; D gene: NA; V gene: TRBV6-5; CDR3 length: 16; CDR3 DNA: TGTGCCAGCAGTTATGGCCCGGAGGACAGCTCCTACGAGCAGTACTTC; CDR3 protein: CASSYGPEDSSYEQYF
clone size: NA; J gene: TRBJ2-1; D gene: NA; V gene: TRBV18; CDR3 length: 18; CDR3 DNA: TGTGCCAGCTCACCTTTAAACCAGGTAGAGCGCCGGGGCAATGAGCAGTTCTTC; CDR3 protein: CASSPLNQVERRGNEQFF
clone size: many; J gene: TRBJ1-2; D gene: NA; V gene: TRBV7-2; CDR3 length: 15; CDR3 DNA: TGTGCCAGCAGCCGAGGGAGGGCCCAAAACTATGGCTACACCTTC; CDR3 protein: CASSRGRAQNYGYTF
clone size: few; J gene: TRBJ1-2; D gene: NA; V gene: TRBV6-2/TRBV6-3; CDR3 length: 14; CDR3 DNA: TGTGCCAGCAGTTTGGGACCGGTCGGCGATGGCTACACCTTC; CDR3 protein: CASSLGPVGDGYTF
clone size: NA; J gene: TRBJ2-7; D gene: TRBD1; V gene: TRBV7-6; CDR3 length: 14; CDR3 DNA: TGTGCCAGCAGCTTCTCGGGACAGGGGCGCGAGCAGTACTTC; CDR3 protein: CASSFSGQGREQYF
clone size: few; J gene: TRBJ1-6; D gene: TRBD1; V gene: TRBV6-1; CDR3 length: 15; CDR3 DNA: TGTGCCACCCATGAACAGGGGGCAGGCAATTCACCCCTCCACTTT; CDR3 protein: CATHEQGAGNSPLHF
clone size: NA; J gene: TRBJ2-7; D gene: NA; V gene: TRBV6-8; CDR3 length: 15; CDR3 DNA: TGTGCCAGCAGTTTCGGGCGGGGAGACTCCTACGAGCAGTACTTC; CDR3 protein: CASSFGRGDSYEQYF
clone size: many; J gene: TRBJ2-3; D gene: TRBD2; V gene: TRBV7-8; CDR3 length: 16; CDR3 DNA: TGTGCCAGCAGCTTAGCTTTGCGGGGGGCGGCAGATACGCAGTATTTT; CDR3 protein: CASSLALRGAADTQYF
clone size: NA; J gene: TRBJ1-1; D gene: NA; V gene: TRBV7-2; CDR3 length: 15; CDR3 DNA: TGTGCCAGCAGCTACGAGCCCCGCCAGAACACTGAAGCTTTCTTT; CDR3 protein: CASSYEPRQNTEAFF
clone size: many; J gene: TRBJ1-2; D gene: NA; V gene: TRBV28; CDR3 length: 14; CDR3 DNA: TGTGCCAGCAGAACCGCCGACAGGCAATGGGGCTACACCTTC; CDR3 protein: CASRTADRQWGYTF
clone size: NA; J gene: TRBJ2-3; D gene: NA; V gene: TRBV2; CDR3 length: 16; CDR3 DNA: TGTGCCAGCAGTGAAGAGGGAGTCTCCGTCACAGATACGCAGTATTTT; CDR3 protein: CASSEEGVSVTDTQYF
clone size: many; J gene: TRBJ2-1; D gene: NA; V gene: TRBV12-3/TRBV12-4; CDR3 length: 15; CDR3 DNA: TGTGCCAGCAGTTTGTGGGGGAGCTCCTACAATGAGCAGTTCTTC; CDR3 protein: CASSLWGSSYNEQFF
clone size: NA; J gene: TRBJ2-1; D gene: NA; V gene: TRBV27; CDR3 length: 15; CDR3 DNA: TGTGCCAGCAGTTTACACAAGAGCTCCTACAATGAGCAGTTCTTC; CDR3 protein: CASSLHKSSYNEQFF
clone size: few; J gene: TRBJ1-5; D gene: TRBD1; V gene: TRBV19; CDR3 length: 16; CDR3 DNA: TGTGCCAGTAGTTACCGGGACAGGGGCCCCAATCAGCCCCAGCATTTT; CDR3 protein: CASSYRDRGPNQPQHF
clone size: NA; J gene: TRBJ1-2; D gene: NA; V gene: TRBV5-4; CDR3 length: 14; CDR3 DNA: TGTGCCAGCAGCTTGGAGGTATCGACCCCGGGCTACACCTTC; CDR3 protein: CASSLEVSTPGYTF
clone size: few; J gene: TRBJ2-7; D gene: NA; V gene: TRBV6-1; CDR3 length: 14; CDR3 DNA: TGTGCCAGCAGTGAAACAGGGTCCGGAGGAGAGCAGTACTTC; CDR3 protein: CASSETGSGGEQYF
clone size: few; J gene: TRBJ2-5; D gene: NA; V gene: TRBV18; CDR3 length: 14; CDR3 DNA: TGTGCCAGCTCACTTGACCGGATCCAAGAGACCCAGTACTTC; CDR3 protein: CASSLDRIQETQYF
clone size: NA; J gene: TRBJ1-2; D gene: NA; V gene: TRBV14; CDR3 length: 14; CDR3 DNA: TGTGCCAGCAGAGGACAGTCCTCTTATGGTGGCTACACCTTC; CDR3 protein: CASRGQSSYGGYTF
clone size: NA; J gene: TRBJ1-2; D gene: NA; V gene: TRBV2; CDR3 length: 15; CDR3 DNA: TGTGCCAGCAGTGAAAACCCGACAGTAAACTATGGCTACACCTTC; CDR3 protein: CASSENPTVNYGYTF
clone size: NA; J gene: TRBJ2-1; D gene: NA; V gene: TRBV15; CDR3 length: 15; CDR3 DNA: TGTGCCACCAGCAGAGATTTTGGGGGTGTGAATGAGCAGTTCTTC; CDR3 protein: CATSRDFGGVNEQFF
clone size: NA; J gene: TRBJ2-7; D gene: NA; V gene: TRBV27; CDR3 length: 13; CDR3 DNA: TGTGCCAGCAGTTATGGTAGCTCCCTCGAGCAGTACTTC; CDR3 protein: CASSYGSSLEQYF
clone size: NA; J gene: TRBJ1-1; D gene: TRBD1; V gene: TRBV7-4; CDR3 length: 15; CDR3 DNA: TGTGCCAGCAGCATCTCGACAGGGAGGAACACTGAAGCTTTCTTT; CDR3 protein: CASSISTGRNTEAFF
clone size: once; J gene: TRBJ2-5; D gene: NA; V gene: TRBV6-2/TRBV6-3; CDR3 length: 15; CDR3 DNA: TGTGCCAGCAGTGACCACGGGATGAAACAAGAGACCCAGTACTTC; CDR3 protein: CASSDHGMKQETQYF
clone size: few; J gene: TRBJ2-3; D gene: NA; V gene: TRBV6-1; CDR3 length: 16; CDR3 DNA: TGTGCCAGCAGTCGCTCGGTGGGGGCTAGTACAGATACGCAGTATTTT; CDR3 protein: CASSRSVGASTDTQYF
clone size: NA; J gene: TRBJ1-2; D gene: NA; V gene: TRBV6-5; CDR3 length: 15; CDR3 DNA: TGTGCCAGCAGTTCCCAGGTCGGCTCTAACTATGGCTACACCTTC; CDR3 protein: CASSSQVGSNYGYTF
clone size: few; J gene: TRBJ2-3; D gene: TRBD2; V gene: TRBV3-1; CDR3 length: 15; CDR3 DNA: TGTGCCAGCAGCTATTCAGCGGGGGGGCCAAATACGCAGTATTTT; CDR3 protein: CASSYSAGGPNTQYF
clone size: NA; J gene: TRBJ1-1; D gene: TRBD1; V gene: TRBV7-1; CDR3 length: 13; CDR3 DNA: TGTGCCAGCACCCCACCTGCAGGGGGCGAAGCTTTCTTT; CDR3 protein: CASTPPAGGEAFF
clone size: NA; J gene: TRBJ2-7; D gene: NA; V gene: TRBV6-1; CDR3 length: 14; CDR3 DNA: TGTGCCAGCAGTGAATTTGGGCACCCCTACGAGCAGTACTTC; CDR3 protein: CASSEFGHPYEQYF